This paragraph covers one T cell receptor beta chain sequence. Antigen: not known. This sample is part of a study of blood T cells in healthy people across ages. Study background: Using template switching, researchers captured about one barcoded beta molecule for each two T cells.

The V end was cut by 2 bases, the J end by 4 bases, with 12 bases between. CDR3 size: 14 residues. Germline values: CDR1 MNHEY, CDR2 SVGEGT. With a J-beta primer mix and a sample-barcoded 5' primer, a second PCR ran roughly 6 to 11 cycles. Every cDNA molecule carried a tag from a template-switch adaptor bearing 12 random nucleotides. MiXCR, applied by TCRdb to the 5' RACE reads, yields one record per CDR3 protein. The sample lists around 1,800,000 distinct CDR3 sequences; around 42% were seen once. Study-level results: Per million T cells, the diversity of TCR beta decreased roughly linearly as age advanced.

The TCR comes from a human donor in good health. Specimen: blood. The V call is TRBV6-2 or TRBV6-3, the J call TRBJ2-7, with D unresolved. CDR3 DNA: TGTGCCAGCAGTTACCTGACCGGTTTATACGAGCAGTACTTC. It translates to CASSYLTGLYEQYF.